A selection of T cell receptor beta chains follows, all from one sample in a study of shared clonotypes between healthy human individuals. Using immunoSEQ multiplex PCR, the repertoire was profiled, and TCRdb retains in-frame clones only, with some absent. The sample has about 870,000 clones; 80% to 95% are singletons. The specimen sequenced was naive CD8+ T cells sorted from blood. All receptors come from a man under 40 in good health. Both conserved end residues are part of each CDR3. Each record gives: clone size, J gene, V gene, D gene, CDR3 DNA, CDR3 protein. D genes are given only for firm matches. Not every row has a clone size; where given, it reads once, few, many or a size class.

>-|TRBJ2-1|TRBV4-1|-
TGCGCCAGCAGCCATGCCCGGTACAATGAGCAGTTCTTC
CASSHARYNEQFF
>-|TRBJ2-1|TRBV27|-
TGTGCCAGCAGTTTATCGAGGGAGAACCATGAGCAGTTCTTC
CASSLSRENHEQFF
>-|TRBJ2-1|TRBV9|TRBD2
TGTGCCAGCAGCGACGGACTAGCGGGAGTTCTAACCTACAATGAGCAGTTCTTC
CASSDGLAGVLTYNEQFF
>-|TRBJ1-2|TRBV9|TRBD1
TGTGCCAGCAGCGAGACAGGGGGCTTCGGCTATGGCTACACCTTC
CASSETGGFGYGYTF
>-|TRBJ2-1|TRBV5-4|-
TGTGCCAGCAGCTTGGCCGACCAGAGTAACCGGCAGTTCTTC
CASSLADQSNRQFF
>-|TRBJ2-7|TRBV15|-
TGTGCCACCAGCAGAGATCGAGGTACCTCCTACGAGCAGTACTTC
CATSRDRGTSYEQYF
>few|TRBJ2-2|TRBV27|-
TGTGCCACCGCGAGGGGAGTTGGTCTAGAGCTGTTTTTT
CATARGVGLELFF
>-|TRBJ2-1|TRBV2|TRBD1
TGTGCCAGCAGTGAAGACAGGGGTTCGGGCTCCTACAACGAGCAGTTCTTC
CASSEDRGSGSYNEQFF
>-|TRBJ2-3|TRBV19|TRBD2
TGTGCCAGTAGTCCATTAGCGGGAGAGATCACAGATACGCAGTATTTT
CASSPLAGEITDTQYF
>-|TRBJ2-3|TRBV7-3|-
TGTGCCAGCAGCTCCAAGAGCACAGATACGCAGTATTTT
CASSSKSTDTQYF
>-|TRBJ2-7|TRBV9|-
TGTGCCAGCAGCGTAGCTGTGGGAGAATACGAGCAGTACTTC
CASSVAVGEYEQYF
>-|TRBJ2-7|TRBV2|-
TGTGCCAGCCTGGGGGCAGGGAGGAACGAGCAGTACTTC
CASLGAGRNEQYF